A selection of T cell receptor beta chains follows, all from one sample in a study of T cell changes during pregnancy in multiple sclerosis. This table comes from immunoSEQ multiplex PCR, and its TCRdb copy is limited to in-frame clones, with some not included. Here the sample spans roughly 11,000 clones, roughly 94% being singletons. Material: CD4+ T cells from peripheral blood mononuclear cells, obtained before pregnancy. These receptors originate from a female donor with multiple sclerosis, enrolled in a pregnancy study. The CDR3 runs from the conserved cysteine through the conserved F or W.

j_gene: TRBJ2-7
v_gene: TRBV6-6
CDR3aa: CASSYSTGGIVHEQYF

j_gene: TRBJ1-1
v_gene: TRBV30
CDR3aa: CAWRRQGPQAFF

j_gene: TRBJ1-5
v_gene: TRBV9
CDR3aa: CASSVDGSNQPQHF

j_gene: TRBJ1-3
v_gene: TRBV19
CDR3aa: CASSILVSAQGDTIYF

j_gene: TRBJ1-5
v_gene: TRBV19
CDR3aa: CASSIGAEEGARQPQHF

j_gene: TRBJ2-7
v_gene: TRBV25-1
CDR3aa: CASSDGRGAYEQYF

j_gene: TRBJ2-2
v_gene: TRBV7-9
CDR3aa: CASSKEEAGELFF

j_gene: TRBJ1-6
v_gene: TRBV7-6
CDR3aa: CASSLEGGGESPLHF

j_gene: TRBJ1-2
v_gene: TRBV19
CDR3aa: CASSIWGQYGYTF

j_gene: TRBJ1-2
v_gene: TRBV9
CDR3aa: CASSVAVQRGRGGYTF

j_gene: TRBJ1-5
v_gene: TRBV6-7
CDR3aa: CATPPGDASIDYSNQPQHF

j_gene: TRBJ2-1
v_gene: TRBV9
CDR3aa: CASSVVQGGNNEQFF

j_gene: TRBJ2-2
v_gene: TRBV19
CDR3aa: CASKLLANTGELFF

j_gene: TRBJ1-1
v_gene: TRBV6-6
CDR3aa: CASSFGRGRKNTEAFF

j_gene: TRBJ1-1
v_gene: TRBV18
CDR3aa: CASSPFAAGVYPNTEAFF

j_gene: TRBJ1-2
v_gene: TRBV6-5
CDR3aa: CASSTWGEPYGYTF

j_gene: TRBJ1-5
v_gene: TRBV19
CDR3aa: CASRTSPDKSNQPQHF

j_gene: TRBJ2-7
v_gene: TRBV28
CDR3aa: CASSFGAHHEQYF

j_gene: TRBJ1-1
v_gene: TRBV7-3
CDR3aa: CASSLEGNTEAFF

j_gene: TRBJ2-1
v_gene: TRBV11-2
CDR3aa: CASSHGTVNNEQFF

j_gene: TRBJ1-2
v_gene: TRBV6-1
CDR3aa: CASSPEAGLGYTF

j_gene: TRBJ1-2
v_gene: TRBV5-5
CDR3aa: CASSWGQTGGSYTF

j_gene: TRBJ1-3
v_gene: TRBV2
CDR3aa: CASTRGNTIYF

j_gene: TRBJ2-7
v_gene: TRBV7-3
CDR3aa: CASSLRDSRSEQYF

j_gene: TRBJ1-2
v_gene: TRBV19
CDR3aa: CASSIRPPGQGARSYGYTF

j_gene: TRBJ1-1
v_gene: TRBV5-1
CDR3aa: CASSLWGPLLVDRAEAFF

j_gene: TRBJ2-1
v_gene: TRBV7-5
CDR3aa: CARSLVSGGASYNEQFF

j_gene: TRBJ1-6
v_gene: TRBV9
CDR3aa: CATRDTSSPLHF

j_gene: TRBJ1-2
v_gene: TRBV6-5
CDR3aa: CASSYLRGYGYTF

j_gene: TRBJ2-7
v_gene: TRBV28
CDR3aa: CASSLLGGGEQYF

j_gene: TRBJ1-4
v_gene: TRBV13
CDR3aa: CASSWGQGKEKLFF

j_gene: TRBJ1-6
v_gene: TRBV19
CDR3aa: CASREQGFNSPLHF

j_gene: TRBJ1-1
v_gene: TRBV6-5
CDR3aa: CASSSDSTGMNTEAFF

j_gene: TRBJ1-1
v_gene: TRBV14
CDR3aa: CASSQVYGGTEAFF

j_gene: TRBJ2-5
v_gene: TRBV9
CDR3aa: CASSVSFRDRAWETQYF

j_gene: TRBJ1-2
v_gene: TRBV30
CDR3aa: CAWIVRRGILNYGYTF

j_gene: TRBJ2-7
v_gene: TRBV27
CDR3aa: CASSLFARGSSYEQYF

j_gene: TRBJ1-4
v_gene: TRBV19
CDR3aa: CASRSGGGNEKLFF

j_gene: TRBJ1-4
v_gene: TRBV6-1
CDR3aa: CASSQRQAGEKLFF

j_gene: TRBJ1-1
v_gene: TRBV25-1
CDR3aa: CASMPPGSNTEAFF

j_gene: TRBJ2-1
v_gene: TRBV10-3
CDR3aa: CAIRSGGYNEQFF